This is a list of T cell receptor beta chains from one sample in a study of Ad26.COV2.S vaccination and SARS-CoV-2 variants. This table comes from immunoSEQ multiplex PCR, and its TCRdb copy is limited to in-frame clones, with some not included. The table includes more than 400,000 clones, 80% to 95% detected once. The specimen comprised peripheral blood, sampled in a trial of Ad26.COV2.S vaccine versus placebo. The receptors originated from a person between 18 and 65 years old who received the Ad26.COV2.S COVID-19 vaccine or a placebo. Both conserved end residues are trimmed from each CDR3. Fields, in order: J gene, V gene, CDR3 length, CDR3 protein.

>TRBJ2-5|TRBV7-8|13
ASSFRLAGEETQY
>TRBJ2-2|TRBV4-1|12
ASSQPGGPGELF
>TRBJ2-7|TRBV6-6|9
ASSSPYEQY
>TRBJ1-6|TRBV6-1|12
ASRPQGENSPLH
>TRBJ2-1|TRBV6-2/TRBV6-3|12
ASSYVLRDNEQF
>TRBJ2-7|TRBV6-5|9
ASSYLNEQY
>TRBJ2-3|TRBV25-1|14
ASSRSSGGGADTQY
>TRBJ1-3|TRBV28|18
ASSFSPTTPFMGNGNTIY
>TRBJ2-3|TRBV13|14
ASSPGTSGGRDTQY
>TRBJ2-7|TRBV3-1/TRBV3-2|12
ASSPVGGRDEQY
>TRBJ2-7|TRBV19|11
ASSMGSLYEQY
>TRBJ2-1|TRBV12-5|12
ASGQGQDSNEQF
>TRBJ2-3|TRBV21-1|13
ASSKEGQCTDTQY
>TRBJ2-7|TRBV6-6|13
ASSYRTGYGSEQY
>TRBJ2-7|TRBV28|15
ASSWVPGLAGAYEQY
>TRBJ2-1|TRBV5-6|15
ASSHPTAMWSYNEQF
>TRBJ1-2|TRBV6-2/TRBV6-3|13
ASSRDRGLGYGYT
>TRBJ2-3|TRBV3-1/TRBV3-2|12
ANLTPLGTDTQY
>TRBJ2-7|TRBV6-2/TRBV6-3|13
ASSPTGGKGYEQY
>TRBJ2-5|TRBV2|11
ASQQTYQETQY
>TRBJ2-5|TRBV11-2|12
ASSLLNYQETQY
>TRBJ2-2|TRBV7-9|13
ASSLTATNTGELF
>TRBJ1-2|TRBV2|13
ASSEPKGHNYGYT
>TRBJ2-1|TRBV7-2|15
ASSLGSQLGSYNEQF
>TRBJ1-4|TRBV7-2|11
ASSFGTNEKLF
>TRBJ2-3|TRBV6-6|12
ASSYSTSGITQY
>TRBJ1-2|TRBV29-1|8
SVHRDGYT
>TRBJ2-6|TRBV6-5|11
ASSTSGANVLT
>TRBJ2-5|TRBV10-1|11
ASSPRGRETQY
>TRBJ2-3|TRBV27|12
ASSRDRGRDTQY
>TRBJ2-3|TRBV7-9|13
ASSETSGGADTQY
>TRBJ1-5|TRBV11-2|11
ASSLDSNQPQH
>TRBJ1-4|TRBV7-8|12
ASSLAGGAEKLF
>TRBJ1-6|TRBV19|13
ASSPTGANNSPLH
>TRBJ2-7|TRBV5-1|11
ASSTGREFEQY
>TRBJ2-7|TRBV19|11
ASQAGGAYEQY
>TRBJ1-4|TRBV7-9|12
ASSFSTGSEKLF
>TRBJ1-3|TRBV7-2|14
ASSGNYWGSGNTIY
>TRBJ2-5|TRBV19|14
ASSSGTSGGQETQY
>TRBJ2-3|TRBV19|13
ASSPGVIPTDTQY
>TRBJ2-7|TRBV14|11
ASSQEWTAEQY
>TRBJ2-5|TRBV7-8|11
ASSLRREQGQY
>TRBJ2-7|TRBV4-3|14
ASSQDMGGPAYEQY
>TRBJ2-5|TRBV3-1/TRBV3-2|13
ASGYRGGVQETQY
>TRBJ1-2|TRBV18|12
ASSPTGYSYGYT
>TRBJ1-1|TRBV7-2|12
ASSLGQGTTEAF
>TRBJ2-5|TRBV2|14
ASSPDRGPIQETQY
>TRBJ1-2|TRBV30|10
AWSETAGGYT
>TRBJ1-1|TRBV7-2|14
ASSGGGGLMNTEAF
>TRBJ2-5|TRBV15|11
ATSRVQGGTQY
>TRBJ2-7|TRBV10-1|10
ASGGQAGEQY
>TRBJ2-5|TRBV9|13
ASGAGVTPQETQY
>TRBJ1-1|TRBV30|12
AWSPGTGGTEAF
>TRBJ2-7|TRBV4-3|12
ASSPRQGTYEQY
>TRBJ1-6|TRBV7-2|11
ASSLVTLSPLH